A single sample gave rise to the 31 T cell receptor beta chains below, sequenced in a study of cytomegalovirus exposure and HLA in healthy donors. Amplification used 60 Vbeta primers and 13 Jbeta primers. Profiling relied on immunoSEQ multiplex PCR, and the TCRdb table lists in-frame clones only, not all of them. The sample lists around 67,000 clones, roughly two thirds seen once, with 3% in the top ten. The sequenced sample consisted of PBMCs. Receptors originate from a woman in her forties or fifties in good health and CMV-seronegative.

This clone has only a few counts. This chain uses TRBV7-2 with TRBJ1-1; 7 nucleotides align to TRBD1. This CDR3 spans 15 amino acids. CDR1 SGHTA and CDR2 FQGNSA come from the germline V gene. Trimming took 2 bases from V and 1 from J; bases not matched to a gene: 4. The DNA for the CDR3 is TGTGCCAGCAGCTTAAGGGGGCCACGGAACACTGAAGCTTTCTTT. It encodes CASSLRGPRNTEAFF.

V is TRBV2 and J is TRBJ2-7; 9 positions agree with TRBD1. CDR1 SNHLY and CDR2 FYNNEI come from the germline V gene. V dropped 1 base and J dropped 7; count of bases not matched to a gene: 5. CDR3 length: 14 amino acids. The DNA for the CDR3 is TGTGCCAGCAGTGAAGGACGGGACAGGGTGGAGCAGTACTTC. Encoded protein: CASSEGRDRVEQYF.

The CDR3 nucleotides are TGTGCCAGTAGTATCGACACCAATCGGTATGAAAAACTGTTTTTT. Amino acid sequence: CASSIDTNRYEKLFF. V and J are TRBV19 and TRBJ1-4; no firm D call. The germline gives CDR1 LNHDA, CDR2 SQIVND (reference sequence). Trimming took off 3 bases at V and 6 bases at J, with 14 bases between the two ends. This CDR3 contains 15 residues.

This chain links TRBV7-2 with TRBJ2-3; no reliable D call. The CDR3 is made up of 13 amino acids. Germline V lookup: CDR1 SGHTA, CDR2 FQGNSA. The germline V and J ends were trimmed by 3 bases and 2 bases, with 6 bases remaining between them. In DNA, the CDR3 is TGTGCCAGCAGCTTCCAGATCACAGATACGCAGTATTTT. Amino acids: CASSFQITDTQYF.

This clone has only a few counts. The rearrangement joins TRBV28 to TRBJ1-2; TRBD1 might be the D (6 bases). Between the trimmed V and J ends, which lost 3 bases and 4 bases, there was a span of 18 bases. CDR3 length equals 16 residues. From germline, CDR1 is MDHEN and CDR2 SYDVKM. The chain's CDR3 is CASSFPGDGGGYGYTF. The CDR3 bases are TGTGCCAGCAGTTTCCCCGGGGATGGGGGCGGCTATGGCTACACCTTC.

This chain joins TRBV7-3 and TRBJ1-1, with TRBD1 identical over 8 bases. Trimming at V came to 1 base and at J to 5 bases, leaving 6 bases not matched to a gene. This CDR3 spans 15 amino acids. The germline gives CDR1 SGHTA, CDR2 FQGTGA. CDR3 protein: CASSLMGQVGTEAFF. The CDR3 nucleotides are TGTGCCAGCAGCTTAATGGGACAGGTGGGGACTGAAGCTTTCTTT.

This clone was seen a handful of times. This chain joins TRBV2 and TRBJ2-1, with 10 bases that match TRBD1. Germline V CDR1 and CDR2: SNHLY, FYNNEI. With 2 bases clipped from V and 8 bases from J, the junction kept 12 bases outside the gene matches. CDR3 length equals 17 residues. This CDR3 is CASSELQLGTGVDEQFF. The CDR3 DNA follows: TGTGCCAGCAGTGAATTACAATTAGGGACAGGGGTTGATGAGCAGTTCTTC. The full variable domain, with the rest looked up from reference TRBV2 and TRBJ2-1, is EPEVTQTPSHQVTQMGQEVILRCVPISNHLYFYWYRQILGQKVEFLVSFYNNEISEKSEIFDDQFSVERPDGSNFTLKIRSTKLEDSAMYFCASSELQLGTGVDEQFFGPGTRLTVL.

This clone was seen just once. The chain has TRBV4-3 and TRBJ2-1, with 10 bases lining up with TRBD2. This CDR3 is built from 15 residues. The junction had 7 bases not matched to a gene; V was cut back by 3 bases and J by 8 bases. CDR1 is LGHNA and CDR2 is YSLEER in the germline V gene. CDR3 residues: CASSQGLATWDEQFF. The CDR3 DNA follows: TGCGCCAGCAGCCAGGGACTAGCGACCTGGGATGAGCAGTTCTTC.

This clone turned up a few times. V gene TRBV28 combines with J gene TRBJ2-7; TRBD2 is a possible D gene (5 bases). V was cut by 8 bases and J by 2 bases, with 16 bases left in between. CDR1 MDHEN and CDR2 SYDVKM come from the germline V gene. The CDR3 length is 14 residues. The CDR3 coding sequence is TGTGCCAGCGGACTGGCCACTGATGCCTACGAGCAGTACTTC. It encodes CASGLATDAYEQYF.

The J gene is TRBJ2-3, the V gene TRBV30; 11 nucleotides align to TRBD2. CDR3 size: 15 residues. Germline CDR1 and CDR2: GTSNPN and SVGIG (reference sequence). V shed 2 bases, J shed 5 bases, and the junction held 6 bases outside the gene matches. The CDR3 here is CAWSRGLAEKDTQYF. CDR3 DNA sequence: TGTGCCTGGAGTCGGGGACTAGCGGAAAAAGATACGCAGTATTTT.

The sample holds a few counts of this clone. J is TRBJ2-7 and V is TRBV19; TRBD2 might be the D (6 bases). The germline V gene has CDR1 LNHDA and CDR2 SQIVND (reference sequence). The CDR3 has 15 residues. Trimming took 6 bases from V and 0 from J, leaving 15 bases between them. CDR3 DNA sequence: TGTGCCAGTAGGTCCGGAGCGGGTCTCTCCTACGAGCAGTACTTC. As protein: CASRSGAGLSYEQYF.

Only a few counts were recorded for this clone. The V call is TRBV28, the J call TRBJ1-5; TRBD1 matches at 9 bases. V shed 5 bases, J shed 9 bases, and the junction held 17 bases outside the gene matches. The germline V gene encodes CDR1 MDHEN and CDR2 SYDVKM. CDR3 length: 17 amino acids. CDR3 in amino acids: CASSRGTGRAGGGPQHF. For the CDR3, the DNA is TGTGCCAGCAGTCGAGGGACAGGGCGCGCTGGAGGGGGGCCCCAGCATTTT.

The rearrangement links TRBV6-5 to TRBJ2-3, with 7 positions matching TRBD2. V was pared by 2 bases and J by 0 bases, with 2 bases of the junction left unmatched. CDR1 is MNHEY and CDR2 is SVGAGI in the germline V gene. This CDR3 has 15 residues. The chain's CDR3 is CASSYQAGSTDTQYF. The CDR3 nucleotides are TGTGCCAGCAGTTACCAAGCGGGGAGCACAGATACGCAGTATTTT.

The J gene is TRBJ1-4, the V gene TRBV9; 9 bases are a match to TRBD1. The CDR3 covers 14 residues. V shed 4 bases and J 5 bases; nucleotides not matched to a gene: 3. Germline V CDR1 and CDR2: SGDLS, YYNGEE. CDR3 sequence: CASSLQGANEKLFF. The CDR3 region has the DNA TGTGCCAGCAGCTTACAGGGGGCGAATGAAAAACTGTTTTTT.

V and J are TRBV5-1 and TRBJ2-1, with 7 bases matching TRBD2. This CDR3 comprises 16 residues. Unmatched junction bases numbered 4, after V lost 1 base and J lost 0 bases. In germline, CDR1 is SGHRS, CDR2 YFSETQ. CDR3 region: CASSLLAGDSYNEQFF. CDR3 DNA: TGCGCCAGCAGCTTGCTCGCGGGAGACTCCTACAATGAGCAGTTCTTC. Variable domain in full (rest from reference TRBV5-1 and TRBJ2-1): KAGVTQTPRYLIKTRGQQVTLSCSPISGHRSVSWYQQTPGQGLQFLFEYFSETQRNKGNFPGRFSGRQFSNSRSEMNVSTLELGDSALYLCASSLLAGDSYNEQFFGPGTRLTVL.

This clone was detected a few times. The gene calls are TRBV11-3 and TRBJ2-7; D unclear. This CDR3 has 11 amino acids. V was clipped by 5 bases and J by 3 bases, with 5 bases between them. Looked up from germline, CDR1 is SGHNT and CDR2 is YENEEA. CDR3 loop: CASSGLYEQYF. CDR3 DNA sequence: TGTGCCAGCAGCGGCCTCTACGAGCAGTACTTC. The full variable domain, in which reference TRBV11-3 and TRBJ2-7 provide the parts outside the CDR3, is EAGVVQSPRYKIIEKKQPVAFWCNPISGHNTLYWYLQNLGQGPELLIRYENEEAVDDSQLPKDRFSAERLKGVDSTLKIQPAELGDSAVYLCASSGLYEQYFGPGTRLTVT.

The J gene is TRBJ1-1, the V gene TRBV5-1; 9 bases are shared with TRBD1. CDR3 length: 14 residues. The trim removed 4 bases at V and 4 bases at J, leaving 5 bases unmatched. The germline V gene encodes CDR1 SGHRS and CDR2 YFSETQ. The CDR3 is CASSPDRGSTEAFF. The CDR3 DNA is TGCGCCAGCAGCCCGGACAGGGGTAGCACTGAAGCTTTCTTT.

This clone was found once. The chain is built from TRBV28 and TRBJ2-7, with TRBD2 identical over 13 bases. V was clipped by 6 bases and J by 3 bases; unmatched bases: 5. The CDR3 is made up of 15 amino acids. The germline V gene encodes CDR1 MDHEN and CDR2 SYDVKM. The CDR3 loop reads CASRPGTSGNYEQYF. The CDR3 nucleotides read TGTGCCAGCAGACCTGGGACTAGCGGGAACTACGAGCAGTACTTC.

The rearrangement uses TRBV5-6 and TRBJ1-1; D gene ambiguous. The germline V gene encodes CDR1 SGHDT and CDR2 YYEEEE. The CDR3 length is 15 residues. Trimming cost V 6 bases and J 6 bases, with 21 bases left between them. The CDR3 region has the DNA TGTGCCAGCACATTACCGGGGTCGCCGGTTTCTGAAGCTTTCTTT. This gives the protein CASTLPGSPVSEAFF.

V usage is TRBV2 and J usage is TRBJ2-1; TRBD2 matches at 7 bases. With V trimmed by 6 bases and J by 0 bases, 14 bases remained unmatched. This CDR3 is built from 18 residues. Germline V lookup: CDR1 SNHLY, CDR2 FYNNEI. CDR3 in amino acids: CASSIRDYLSGSYNEQFF. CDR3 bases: TGTGCCAGCAGCATCCGGGACTACCTCTCGGGCTCCTACAATGAGCAGTTCTTC.

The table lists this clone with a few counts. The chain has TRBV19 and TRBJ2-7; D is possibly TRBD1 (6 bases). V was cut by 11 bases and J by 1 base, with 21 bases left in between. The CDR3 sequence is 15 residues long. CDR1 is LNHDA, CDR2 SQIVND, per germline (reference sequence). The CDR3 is CAVVDFYRGSYEQYF. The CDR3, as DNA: TGTGCCGTAGTCGATTTTTATAGGGGGTCCTACGAGCAGTACTTC. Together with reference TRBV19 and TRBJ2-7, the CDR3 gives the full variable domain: DGGITQSPKYLFRKEGQNVTLSCEQNLNHDAMYWYRQDPGQGLRLIYYSQIVNDFQKGDIAEGYSVSREKKESFPLTVTSAQKNPTAFYLCAVVDFYRGSYEQYFGPGTRLTVT.

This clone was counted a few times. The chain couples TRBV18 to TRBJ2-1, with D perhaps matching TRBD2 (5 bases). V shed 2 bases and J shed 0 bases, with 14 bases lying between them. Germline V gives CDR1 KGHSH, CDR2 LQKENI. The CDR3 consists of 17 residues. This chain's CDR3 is CASSPRQAGSSYNEQFF. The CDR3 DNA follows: TGTGCCAGCTCACCAAGGCAGGCTGGGAGCTCCTACAATGAGCAGTTCTTC.

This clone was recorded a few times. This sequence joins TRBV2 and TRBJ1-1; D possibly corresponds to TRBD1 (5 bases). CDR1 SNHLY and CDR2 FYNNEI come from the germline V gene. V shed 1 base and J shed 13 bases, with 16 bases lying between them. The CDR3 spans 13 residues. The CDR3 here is CASSEGIQGRNFF. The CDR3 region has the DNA TGTGCCAGCAGTGAAGGGATTCAGGGAAGAAATTTCTTT. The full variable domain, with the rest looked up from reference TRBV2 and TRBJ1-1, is EPEVTQTPSHQVTQMGQEVILRCVPISNHLYFYWYRQILGQKVEFLVSFYNNEISEKSEIFDDQFSVERPDGSNFTLKIRSTKLEDSAMYFCASSEGIQGRNFFGQGTRLTVV.

This CDR3 is CAWSGTFREQYF. The DNA for the CDR3 is TGTGCCTGGAGCGGGACATTCCGCGAGCAGTACTTC. The chain uses TRBV30 and TRBJ2-7; a weak D match, TRBD1 (6 bases). Per the germline V gene, CDR1 is GTSNPN and CDR2 is SVGIG (reference sequence). The CDR3 loop spans 12 amino acids. Trimming took off 3 bases at V and 6 bases at J, with 12 bases between the two ends.

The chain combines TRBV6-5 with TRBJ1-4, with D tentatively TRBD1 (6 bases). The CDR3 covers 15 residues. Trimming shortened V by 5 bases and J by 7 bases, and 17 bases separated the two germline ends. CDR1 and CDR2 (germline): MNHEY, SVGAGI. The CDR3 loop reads CASSVTGHGREKLFF. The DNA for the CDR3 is TGTGCCAGCAGTGTCACGGGACATGGCCGTGAAAAACTGTTTTTT.

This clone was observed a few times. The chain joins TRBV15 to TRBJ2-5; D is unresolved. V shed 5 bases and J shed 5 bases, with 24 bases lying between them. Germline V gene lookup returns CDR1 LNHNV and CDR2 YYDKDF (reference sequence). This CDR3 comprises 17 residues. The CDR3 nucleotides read TGTGCCACCAGCGGCCGAAGTATCCTAGGAGTGGTGGAGACCCAGTACTTC. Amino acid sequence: CATSGRSILGVVETQYF.

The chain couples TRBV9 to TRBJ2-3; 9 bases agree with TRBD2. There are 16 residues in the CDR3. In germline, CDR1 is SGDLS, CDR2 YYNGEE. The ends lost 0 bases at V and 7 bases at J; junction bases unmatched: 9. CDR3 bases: TGTGCCAGCAGCGTAGGGGGTAGCGGGAGTACAAATACGCAGTATTTT. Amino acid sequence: CASSVGGSGSTNTQYF.

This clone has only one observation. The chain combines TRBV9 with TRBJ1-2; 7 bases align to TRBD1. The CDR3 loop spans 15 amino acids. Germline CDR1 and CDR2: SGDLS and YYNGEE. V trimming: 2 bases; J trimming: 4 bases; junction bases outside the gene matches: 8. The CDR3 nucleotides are TGTGCCAGCAGCGTCTCCGGGACAGTCGCCTATGGCTACACCTTC. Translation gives CASSVSGTVAYGYTF.

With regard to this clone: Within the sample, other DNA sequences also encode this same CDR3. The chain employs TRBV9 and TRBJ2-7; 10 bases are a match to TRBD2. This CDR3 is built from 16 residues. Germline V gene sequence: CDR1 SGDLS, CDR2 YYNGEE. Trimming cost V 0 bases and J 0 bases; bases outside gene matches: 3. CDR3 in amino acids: CASSVGASGSSYEQYF. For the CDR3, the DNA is TGTGCCAGCAGCGTAGGGGCTAGCGGGAGCTCCTACGAGCAGTACTTC.

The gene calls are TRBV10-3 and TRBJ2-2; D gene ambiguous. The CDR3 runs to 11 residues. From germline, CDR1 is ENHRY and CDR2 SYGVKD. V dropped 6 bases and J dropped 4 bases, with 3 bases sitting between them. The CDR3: CAISRTGELFF. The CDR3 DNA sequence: TGTGCCATCAGCCGCACCGGGGAGCTGTTTTTT.

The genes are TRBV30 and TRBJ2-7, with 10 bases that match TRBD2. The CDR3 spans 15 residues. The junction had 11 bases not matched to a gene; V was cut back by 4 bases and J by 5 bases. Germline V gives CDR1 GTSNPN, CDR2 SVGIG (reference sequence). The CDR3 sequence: CAWTSGSGSRNEQYF. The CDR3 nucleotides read TGTGCCTGGACTAGCGGGAGTGGCTCAAGAAACGAGCAGTACTTC. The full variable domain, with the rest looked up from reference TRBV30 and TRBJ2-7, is SQTIHQWPATLVQPVGSPLSLECTVEGTSNPNLYWYRQAAGRGLQLLFYSVGIGQISSEVPQNLSASRPQDRQFILSSKKLLLSDSGFYLCAWTSGSGSRNEQYFGPGTRLTVT.